This T cell receptor (beta chain) is from a study of cytomegalovirus exposure and HLA in healthy donors. Notes on the study in general: For most TCR beta V segments, an earlier analysis put the productive rate at about 87% or about 30% of the time. HLA alleles showed associations with 16,951 TCR beta sequences in a later analysis, at a 0.05 false discovery rate. Rare TCR sequences predominated, though certain public TCRs were found in many donors.

Donors in the study were healthy people who gave bone marrow. The primer mix had 60 Vbeta and 13 Jbeta primers. Profiled with immunoSEQ multiplex PCR; TCRdb holds only in-frame clones, not every one. The repertoire holds about 160,000 clones, roughly 76% seen once, with 1.3% to 1.5% in the top ten. Germline CDR1 reads SGHNT; CDR2 reads YYREEE (reference sequence). Trimming at V came to 0 bases and at J to 5 bases, leaving 6 bases not matched to a gene. The CDR3 loop spans 15 amino acids. For this clone: No antigen is known for it.

The V and J genes are TRBV5-4 and TRBJ2-5, with TRBD1 identical over 8 bases. Sequencing input: PBMCs. The sequence derives from a man between 60 and 70 years old in good health and CMV-seronegative. Here the CDR3 reads CASSLVQGARETQYF. Written as DNA, the CDR3 is TGTGCCAGCAGCTTGGTTCAGGGGGCCAGGGAGACCCAGTACTTC.